This T cell receptor (beta chain) emerged from a study of T-cell memory formation after mild COVID-19. Study results and caveats: There was a balanced CD4/CD8 profile in clones contracting day 15 to 85, and later expanders leaned CD4+.

In the case of this clonotype: The antigen is undetermined.

Each CDR3 protein is one row after TCRdb ran MiXCR on the 5' RACE reads. This table holds under 200,000 distinct CDR3 sequences, 10% to 15% found once. The germline gives CDR1 GTSNPN, CDR2 SVGIG (reference sequence). With 6 bases removed from V and 0 bases from J, the gap between germline ends came to 12 bases. This CDR3 is built from 13 residues. Sequences were obtained from PBMCs or a T cell subset sorted from them (not recorded which). The receptor comes from a man aged 18 to 29 who had mild COVID-19 (a few samples of this study predate the infection). Cell type and time point are not known. The chain has TRBV30 and TRBJ2-7; D gene unclear. The CDR3 DNA reads TGTGCCTGCGAAAACGCCAGCTCCTACGAGCAGTACTTC. It yields the protein CACENASSYEQYF.